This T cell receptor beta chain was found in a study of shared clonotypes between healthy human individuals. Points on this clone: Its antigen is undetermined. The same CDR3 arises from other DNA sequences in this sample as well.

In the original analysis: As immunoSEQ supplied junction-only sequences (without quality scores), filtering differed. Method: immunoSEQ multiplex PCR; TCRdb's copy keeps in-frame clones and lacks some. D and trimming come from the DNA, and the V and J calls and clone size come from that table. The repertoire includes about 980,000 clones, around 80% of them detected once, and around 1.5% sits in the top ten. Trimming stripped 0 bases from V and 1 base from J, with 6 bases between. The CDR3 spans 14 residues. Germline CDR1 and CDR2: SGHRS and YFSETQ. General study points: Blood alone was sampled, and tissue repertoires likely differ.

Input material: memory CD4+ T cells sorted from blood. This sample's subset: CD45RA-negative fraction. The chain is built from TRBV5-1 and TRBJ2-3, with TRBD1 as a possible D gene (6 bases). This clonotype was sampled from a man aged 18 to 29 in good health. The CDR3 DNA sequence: TGCGCCAGCAGCTTGGACAGGGGCACAGATACGCAGTATTTT. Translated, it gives CASSLDRGTDTQYF.